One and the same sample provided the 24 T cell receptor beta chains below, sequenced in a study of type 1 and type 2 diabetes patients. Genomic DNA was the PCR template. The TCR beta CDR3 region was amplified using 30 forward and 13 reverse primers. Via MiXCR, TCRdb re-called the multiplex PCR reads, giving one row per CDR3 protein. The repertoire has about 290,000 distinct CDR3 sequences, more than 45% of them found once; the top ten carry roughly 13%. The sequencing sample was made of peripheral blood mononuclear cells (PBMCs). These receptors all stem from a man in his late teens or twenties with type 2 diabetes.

The CDR3 region is CAWRLAGLYEQYF. The CDR3 DNA reads TGTGCCTGGCGACTAGCGGGATTGTACGAGCAGTACTTC. The gene calls are TRBV30 and TRBJ2-7; TRBD2 matches at 11 bases. The V and J ends lost 5 bases and 4 bases, in that order; junction bases with no gene match: 4. The CDR3 loop spans 13 amino acids. CDR1 and CDR2 from the germline V gene are GTSNPN and SVGIG (reference sequence).

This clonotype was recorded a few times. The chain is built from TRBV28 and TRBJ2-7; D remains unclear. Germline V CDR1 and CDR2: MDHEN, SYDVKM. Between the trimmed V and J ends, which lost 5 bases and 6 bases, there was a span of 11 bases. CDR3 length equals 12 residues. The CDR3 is CASSPPFLEQYF. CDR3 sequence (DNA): TGTGCCAGCAGTCCCCCCTTCCTCGAGCAGTACTTC.

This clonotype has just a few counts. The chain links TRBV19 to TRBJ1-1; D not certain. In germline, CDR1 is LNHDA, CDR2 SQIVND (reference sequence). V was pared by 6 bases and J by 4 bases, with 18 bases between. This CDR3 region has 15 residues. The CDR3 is CASRSAGNWATEAFF. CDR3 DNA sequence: TGTGCCAGTAGGTCGGCGGGCAACTGGGCCACTGAAGCTTTCTTT.

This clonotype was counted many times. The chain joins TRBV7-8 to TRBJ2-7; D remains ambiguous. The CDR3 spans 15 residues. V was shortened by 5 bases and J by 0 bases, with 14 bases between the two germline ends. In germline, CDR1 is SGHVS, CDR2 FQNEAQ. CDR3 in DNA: TGTGCCAGCAGCCCGACCCCCGGAAGCTCCTACGAGCAGTACTTC. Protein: CASSPTPGSSYEQYF.

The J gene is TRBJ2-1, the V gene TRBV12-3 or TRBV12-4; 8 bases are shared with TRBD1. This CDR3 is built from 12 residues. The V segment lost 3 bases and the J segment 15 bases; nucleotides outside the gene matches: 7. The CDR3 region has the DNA TGTGCCAGCAGTTTGACAGGGGTTGTGACGTTCTTC. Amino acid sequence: CASSLTGVVTFF.

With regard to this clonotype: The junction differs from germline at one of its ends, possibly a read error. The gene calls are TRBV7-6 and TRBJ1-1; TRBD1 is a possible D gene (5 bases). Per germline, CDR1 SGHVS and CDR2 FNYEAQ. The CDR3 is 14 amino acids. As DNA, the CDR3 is TGTGCCAGCAACTTAGATGCAGGGCGATGGGAAGCTTTCTTT. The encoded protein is CASNLDAGRWEAFF.

The CDR3 here is CARLWTGIQETQYF. The CDR3 nucleotides are TGTGCCAGACTTTGGACGGGAATCCAAGAGACCCAGTACTTC. The rearrangement joins TRBV19 to TRBJ2-5, with D tentatively TRBD2 (5 bases). The CDR3 totals 14 residues. Deletions cut 9 bases from V and 1 base from J, with 15 bases between. Looked up from germline, CDR1 is LNHDA and CDR2 is SQIVND (reference sequence).

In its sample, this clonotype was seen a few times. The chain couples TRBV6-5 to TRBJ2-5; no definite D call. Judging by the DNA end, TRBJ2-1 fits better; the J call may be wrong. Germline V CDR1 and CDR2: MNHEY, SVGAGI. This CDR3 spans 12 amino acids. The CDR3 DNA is TGTGCCAGCAGCGACCAGAGCAATGAGCAGTTCTTC. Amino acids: CASSDQSNEQFF.

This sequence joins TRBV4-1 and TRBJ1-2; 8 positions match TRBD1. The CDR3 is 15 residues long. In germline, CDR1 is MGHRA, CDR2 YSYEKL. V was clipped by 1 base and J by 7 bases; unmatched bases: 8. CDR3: CASSQGIQGAGGYTF. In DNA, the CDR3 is TGCGCCAGCAGCCAAGGAATCCAGGGGGCGGGTGGCTACACCTTC.

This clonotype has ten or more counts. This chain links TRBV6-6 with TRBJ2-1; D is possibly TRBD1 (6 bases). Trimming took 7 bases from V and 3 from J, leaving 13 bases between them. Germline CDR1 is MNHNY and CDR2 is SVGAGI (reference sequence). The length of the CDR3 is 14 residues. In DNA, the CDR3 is TGTGCCAGCACCCGGGACAACCACTACAATGAGCAGTTCTTC. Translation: CASTRDNHYNEQFF.

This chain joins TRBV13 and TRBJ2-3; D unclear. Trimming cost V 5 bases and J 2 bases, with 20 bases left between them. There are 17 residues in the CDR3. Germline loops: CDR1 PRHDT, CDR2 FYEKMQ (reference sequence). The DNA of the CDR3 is TGTGCCAGCAGCGTTTCGATCATGGGTAGTAACACAGATACGCAGTATTTT. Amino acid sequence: CASSVSIMGSNTDTQYF. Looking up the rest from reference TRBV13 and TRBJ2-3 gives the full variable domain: AAGVIQSPRHLIKEKRETATLKCYPIPRHDTVYWYQQGPGQDPQFLISFYEKMQSDKGSIPDRFSAQQFSDYHSELNMSSLELGDSALYFCASSVSIMGSNTDTQYFGPGTRLTVL.

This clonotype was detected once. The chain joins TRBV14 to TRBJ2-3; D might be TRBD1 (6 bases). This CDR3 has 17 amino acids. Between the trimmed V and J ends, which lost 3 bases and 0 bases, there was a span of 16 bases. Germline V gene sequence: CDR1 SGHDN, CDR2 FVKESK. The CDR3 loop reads CASSQSPGVQSTDTQYF. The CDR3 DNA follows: TGTGCCAGCAGCCAGTCTCCAGGGGTCCAGAGCACAGATACGCAGTATTTT.

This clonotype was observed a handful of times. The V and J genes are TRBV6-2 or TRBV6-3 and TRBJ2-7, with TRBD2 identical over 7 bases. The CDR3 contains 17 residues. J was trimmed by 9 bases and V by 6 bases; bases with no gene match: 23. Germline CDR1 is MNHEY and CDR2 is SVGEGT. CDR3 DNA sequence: TGTGCCAGCAGACCGGTGTATGGCGAGCGGGACTTCGAAGGGCAGTACTTC. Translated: CASRPVYGERDFEGQYF.

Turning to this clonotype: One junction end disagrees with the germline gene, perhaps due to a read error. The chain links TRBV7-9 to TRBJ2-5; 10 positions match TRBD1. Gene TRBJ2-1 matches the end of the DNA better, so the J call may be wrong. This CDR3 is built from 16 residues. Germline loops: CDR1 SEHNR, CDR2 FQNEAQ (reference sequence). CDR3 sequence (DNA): TGTGCCGGCAGCCACCTCCCGGGACAGGGGTCGTATGAGCAGTTCTTC. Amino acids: CAGSHLPGQGSYEQFF.

The CDR3 is CASNQDRERSPLHF. CDR3 DNA: TGTGCCAGCAATCAGGACAGGGAGCGCTCACCCCTCCACTTT. V is TRBV2 and J is TRBJ1-6; TRBD1 aligns across 8 bases. Germline V gene sequence: CDR1 SNHLY, CDR2 FYNNEI. The V and J ends lost 7 bases and 10 bases, in that order; junction bases with no gene match: 9. This CDR3 comprises 14 residues.

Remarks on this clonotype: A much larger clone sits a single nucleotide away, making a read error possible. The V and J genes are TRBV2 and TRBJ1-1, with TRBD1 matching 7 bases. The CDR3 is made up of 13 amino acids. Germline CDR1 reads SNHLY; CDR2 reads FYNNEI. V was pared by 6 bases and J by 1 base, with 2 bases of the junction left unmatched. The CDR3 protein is CASSAGGNTEAFF. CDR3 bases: TGTGCCAGCAGCGCAGGGGGGAACACTGAAGCTTTCTTT.

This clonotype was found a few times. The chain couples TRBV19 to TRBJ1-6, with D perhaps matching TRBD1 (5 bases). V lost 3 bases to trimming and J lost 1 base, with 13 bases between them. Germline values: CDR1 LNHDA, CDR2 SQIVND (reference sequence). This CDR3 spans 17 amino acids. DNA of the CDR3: TGTGCCAGTAGTATTATTCAGGGCGCATCCTATAATTCACCCCTCCACTTT. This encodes CASSIIQGASYNSPLHF.

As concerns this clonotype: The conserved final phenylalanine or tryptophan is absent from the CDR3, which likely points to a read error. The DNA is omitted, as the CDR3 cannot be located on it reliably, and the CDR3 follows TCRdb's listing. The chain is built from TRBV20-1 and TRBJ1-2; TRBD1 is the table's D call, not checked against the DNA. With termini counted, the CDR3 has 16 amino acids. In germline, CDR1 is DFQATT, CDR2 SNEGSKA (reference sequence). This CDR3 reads CSASGTGTGSYYGYNL.

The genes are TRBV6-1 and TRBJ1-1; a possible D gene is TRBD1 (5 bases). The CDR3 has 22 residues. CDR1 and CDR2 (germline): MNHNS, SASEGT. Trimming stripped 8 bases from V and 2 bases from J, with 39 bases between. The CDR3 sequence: CASLRGGAPSRTYPTLNTEAFF. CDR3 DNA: TGTGCCAGCCTTCGTGGCGGGGCCCCGTCGCGAACTTACCCGACTCTTAACACTGAAGCTTTCTTT.

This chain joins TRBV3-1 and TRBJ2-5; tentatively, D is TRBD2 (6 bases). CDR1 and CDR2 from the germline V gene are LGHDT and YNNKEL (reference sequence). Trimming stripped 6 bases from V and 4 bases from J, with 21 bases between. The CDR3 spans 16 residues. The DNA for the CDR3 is TGTGCCAGCAGGTCTGGGGGGTTCGGAGGTGGAGAGACCCAGTACTTC. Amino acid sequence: CASRSGGFGGGETQYF.

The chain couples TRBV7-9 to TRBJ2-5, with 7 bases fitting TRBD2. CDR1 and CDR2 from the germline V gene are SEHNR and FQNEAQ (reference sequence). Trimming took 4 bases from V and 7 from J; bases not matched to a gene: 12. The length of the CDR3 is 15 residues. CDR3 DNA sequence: TGTGCCAGCAGCTCGACGCTCACTAGCGCGGGGACCCAGTACTTC. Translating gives CASSSTLTSAGTQYF.

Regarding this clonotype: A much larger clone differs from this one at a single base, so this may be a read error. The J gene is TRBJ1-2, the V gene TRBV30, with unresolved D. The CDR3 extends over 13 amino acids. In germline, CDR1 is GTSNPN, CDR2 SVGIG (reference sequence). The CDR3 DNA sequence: TGTGCCTGGAGTGTAGGAGTTAACCATGGCTACACCTTC. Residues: CAWSVGVNHGYTF. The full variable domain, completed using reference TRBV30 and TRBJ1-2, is SQTIHQWPATLVQPVGSPLSLECTVEGTSNPNLYWYRQAAGRGLQLLFYSVGIGQISSEVPQNLSASRPQDRQFILSSKKLLLSDSGFYLCAWSVGVNHGYTFGSGTRLTVV.

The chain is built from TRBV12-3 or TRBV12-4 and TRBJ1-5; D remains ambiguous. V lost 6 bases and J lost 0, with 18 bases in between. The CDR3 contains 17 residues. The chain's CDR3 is CASSNGVADYSNQPQHF. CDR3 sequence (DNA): TGTGCCAGCAGCAACGGGGTGGCAGACTATAGCAATCAGCCCCAGCATTTT.

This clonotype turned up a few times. The CDR3 bases are TGTGCCTGGAGTGCTGGGACAGTAGGCACAGATACGCAGTATTTT. This gives the protein CAWSAGTVGTDTQYF. The V gene is TRBV30, the J gene TRBJ2-3; 7 bases are shared with TRBD1. Per germline, CDR1 GTSNPN and CDR2 SVGIG (reference sequence). The CDR3 length is 15 residues. Trimming removed 1 base from V and 1 base from J; junction bases left unmatched: 5.